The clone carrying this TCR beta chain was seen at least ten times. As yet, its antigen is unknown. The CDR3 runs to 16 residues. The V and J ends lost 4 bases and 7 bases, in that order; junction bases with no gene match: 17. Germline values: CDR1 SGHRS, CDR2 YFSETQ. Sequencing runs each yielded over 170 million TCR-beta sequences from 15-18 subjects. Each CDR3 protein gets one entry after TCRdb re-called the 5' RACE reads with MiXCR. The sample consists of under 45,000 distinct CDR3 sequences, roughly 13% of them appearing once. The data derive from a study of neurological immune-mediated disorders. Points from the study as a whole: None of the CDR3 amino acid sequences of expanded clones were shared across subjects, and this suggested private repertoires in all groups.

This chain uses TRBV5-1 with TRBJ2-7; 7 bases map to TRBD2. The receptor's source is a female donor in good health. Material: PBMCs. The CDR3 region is CASSPPPASGTMEQYF. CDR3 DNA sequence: TGCGCCAGCAGCCCCCCCCCGGCGAGCGGGACCATGGAGCAGTACTTC.